The rows below give T cell receptor beta chains drawn from one sample of a study of Graves' ophthalmopathy and Graves' hyperthyroidism. TCRdb processed the multiplex PCR reads anew with MiXCR; each CDR3 protein has one entry. The sample has approximately 160,000 distinct CDR3 sequences, under 40% seen once. Sequencing was done on a sample of peripheral blood. The receptor source for this set is a woman aged 40 to 50 with Graves' ophthalmopathy. Both conserved end residues are trimmed from each CDR3.

CDR3aa,j_gene,v_gene
SVESGPYEQY,TRBJ2-7,TRBV29-1
ASSQETGTGANVLT,TRBJ2-6,TRBV3-1
ASSYKWGSYEQY,TRBJ2-7,TRBV6-5
ASSLEAPSYEQY,TRBJ2-7,TRBV11-2
ASSIYGTGVYEQY,TRBJ2-7,TRBV5-1
SALPLAGGHDEQY,TRBJ2-7,TRBV20-1
ASYRFHAGGTEAF,TRBJ1-1,TRBV19
ASSYLLGQPQH,TRBJ1-5,TRBV6-5
ASTREGATYEQY,TRBJ2-7,TRBV6-1
SVSSNQVWTEAF,TRBJ1-1,TRBV29-1
ASSLEQRGELF,TRBJ2-2,TRBV11-2
ASSLAGQGNQPQH,TRBJ1-5,TRBV12-3/TRBV12-4
ASSLAWDSTNTGELF,TRBJ2-2,TRBV7-9
ASSLMGRAETQY,TRBJ2-5,TRBV7-2
ASSSGTGGANTEAF,TRBJ1-1,TRBV5-1
ASSLRGKSGELF,TRBJ2-2,TRBV7-2
ASNSQARGNQPQH,TRBJ1-5,TRBV6-5
ASSERAGGASPAKNIQY,TRBJ2-4,TRBV12-3/TRBV12-4
ASSFEFSGNTIY,TRBJ1-3,TRBV7-8
ASSRGTTGGKH,TRBJ1-5,TRBV7-8
SATGTSGTYEQY,TRBJ2-7,TRBV20-1
ASSHPGTQQY,TRBJ2-7,TRBV12-3/TRBV12-4
SVVGLGNTEAF,TRBJ1-1,TRBV29-1
ASLLGLGAYEQY,TRBJ2-7,TRBV6-5
ASSARQPYT,TRBJ1-2,TRBV2
ASSETGQNTGELF,TRBJ2-2,TRBV9
ASSTGTGGNEQY,TRBJ2-7,TRBV28
ASSPGLANNYEQY,TRBJ2-7,TRBV6-2/TRBV6-3
AWGDSNTEAF,TRBJ1-1,TRBV30
ASSYSGPGREQY,TRBJ2-7,TRBV6-2/TRBV6-3
ASSHRLYYEQY,TRBJ2-7,TRBV3-1
ASSEFSLFPEAF,TRBJ1-1,TRBV2
ASSVGGGSGPPPYEQY,TRBJ2-7,TRBV9
ASSRPSGFGELF,TRBJ2-2,TRBV12-3/TRBV12-4
ASSMAVVQPNTEAF,TRBJ1-1,TRBV19
ATGSTQAPIQH,TRBJ1-5,TRBV7-9
ASSFASGSSYEQY,TRBJ2-7,TRBV28
ASSPLGSGNQPQH,TRBJ1-5,TRBV12-3/TRBV12-4
ASSPPSGAFNYGYT,TRBJ1-2,TRBV28
SAQIGETQY,TRBJ2-5,TRBV20-1
SVGVNTEAF,TRBJ1-1,TRBV29-1
SARQGVNNQPQH,TRBJ1-5,TRBV20-1
SAQREFLETQY,.,TRBV20-1
SAKPEEYETEAF,TRBJ1-1,TRBV20-1
ASSTQGWTEAF,TRBJ1-1,TRBV12-3/TRBV12-4
SASRARNSIQPQH,TRBJ1-5,TRBV20-1
ASSLSRVNYGYT,TRBJ1-2,TRBV27
ASSLWSGDRGEAF,TRBJ1-1,TRBV28
ASSLVEGETQY,TRBJ2-5,TRBV7-2
ASSLDPAYPQETQY,TRBJ2-5,TRBV11-2
SVNQLSINTEAF,TRBJ1-1,TRBV29-1
ASSHRQGSGDTYGQY,TRBJ2-7,TRBV4-2
ASTTGQGAGTGELF,TRBJ2-2,TRBV6-1
ATSDRAQETQY,TRBJ2-5,TRBV19
ASSVQQGDYGYT,TRBJ1-2,TRBV9